Shown below are 25 T cell receptor beta chains from a single sample sequenced in a study of blood T cell repertoires in COVID-19. The protocol was immunoSEQ multiplex PCR, while the TCRdb copy is restricted to in-frame clones and leaves out a portion. Here the sample spans a few hundred thousand clones, roughly 89% being singletons. Sequenced input: PBMCs or T cells enriched from blood (not recorded which). Receptors originate from a woman aged 18-35 years with acute COVID-19.

The chain couples TRBV30 to TRBJ1-5, with D unclear. This CDR3 is 13 amino acids long. V was clipped by 2 bases and J by 5 bases, with 10 bases between them. Per germline, CDR1 GTSNPN and CDR2 SVGIG (reference sequence). The CDR3 DNA sequence: TGTGCCTGGAGTCCAGGCCTCGATCAGCCCCAGCATTTT. Its translation: CAWSPGLDQPQHF. The full variable domain, with the rest looked up from reference TRBV30 and TRBJ1-5, is SQTIHQWPATLVQPVGSPLSLECTVEGTSNPNLYWYRQAAGRGLQLLFYSVGIGQISSEVPQNLSASRPQDRQFILSSKKLLLSDSGFYLCAWSPGLDQPQHFGDGTRLSIL.

The chain joins TRBV27 to TRBJ2-7, with 10 nucleotides matching TRBD2. CDR1 and CDR2 (germline): MNHEY, SMNVEV (reference sequence). With V trimmed by 6 bases and J by 7 bases, 12 bases remained unmatched. There are 15 residues in the CDR3. CDR3 region: CASSRPLAGAYEQYF. DNA of the CDR3: TGTGCCAGCAGCCGCCCTCTAGCGGGAGCTTATGAGCAGTACTTC.

V gene TRBV7-9 combines with J gene TRBJ1-2; D is undetermined. CDR3 size: 15 residues. The germline CDR1 and CDR2 sequences are SEHNR and FQNEAQ (reference sequence). Trimming pared 1 base from V and 5 bases from J, leaving 14 bases between. CDR3 in amino acids: CASSLVASGGYGYTF. The CDR3 DNA follows: TGTGCCAGCAGCTTAGTTGCCAGCGGAGGGTATGGCTACACCTTC.

The chain joins TRBV6-4 to TRBJ2-7; 10 nucleotides align to TRBD1. This CDR3 region has 16 residues. Germline lookup yields CDR1 MRHNA and CDR2 SNTAGT. With V trimmed by 2 bases and J by 5 bases, 9 bases remained unmatched. CDR3 region: CASSDGEGTGAHEQYF. CDR3 DNA sequence: TGTGCCAGCAGTGACGGGGAGGGGACAGGGGCCCACGAGCAGTACTTC.

CDR3: CASRAGGRINEQYF. For the CDR3, the DNA is TGTGCCAGTAGGGCTGGCGGGAGAATCAACGAGCAGTACTTC. The rearrangement uses TRBV19 and TRBJ2-7; TRBD2 agrees at 7 bases. The J segment lost 5 bases and the V segment lost 6 bases, leaving 10 bases of the junction unmatched. Germline lookup yields CDR1 LNHDA and CDR2 SQIVND (reference sequence). The CDR3 covers 14 residues.

The chain couples TRBV11-3 to TRBJ2-5, with TRBD2 identical over 10 bases. The CDR3 consists of 15 residues. V was clipped by 7 bases and J by 4 bases; unmatched bases: 9. The germline gives CDR1 SGHNT, CDR2 YENEEA. For the CDR3, the DNA is TGTGCCAGCACCCAGGGGGAGCGGGAGGGAGAGACCCAGTACTTC. Protein product: CASTQGEREGETQYF.

The V and J genes are TRBV7-6 and TRBJ2-3, with TRBD2 identical over 10 bases. The CDR3 is 17 residues long. Germline V CDR1 and CDR2: SGHVS, FNYEAQ. The V segment lost 0 bases and the J segment 6 bases; nucleotides outside the gene matches: 9. In DNA form, the CDR3 reads TGTGCCAGCAGCTTAGCGCCACGAGCGGGAGGGGCGGATACGCAGTATTTT. This codes for CASSLAPRAGGADTQYF.

The chain carries TRBV5-6 and TRBJ2-7, with TRBD1 matching 7 bases. The germline V gene encodes CDR1 SGHDT and CDR2 YYEEEE. The ends lost 3 bases at V and 5 bases at J; junction bases unmatched: 5. The CDR3 totals 13 residues. CDR3 in DNA: TGTGCCAGCAGCTCCGGACAGGCCCACGAGCAGTACTTC. Amino acids: CASSSGQAHEQYF.

The chain links TRBV2 to TRBJ1-1; 10 bases match TRBD1. Losses at the gene ends were 3 bases for V and 2 bases for J; bases not matched to a gene: 6. Per the germline V gene, CDR1 is SNHLY and CDR2 is FYNNEI. The CDR3 is 16 residues long. As DNA, the CDR3 is TGTGCCAGCAGTGAGCCGGGACAGGGGTCCAACACTGAAGCTTTCTTT. It translates to CASSEPGQGSNTEAFF.

The rearrangement uses TRBV6-5 and TRBJ2-7, with D uncertain. The V end was cut by 10 bases, the J end by 5 bases, with 18 bases between. Germline V CDR1 and CDR2: MNHEY, SVGAGI. CDR3 length: 13 amino acids. CDR3 residues: CATLKELPHEQYF. The CDR3 DNA reads TGTGCCACCCTGAAAGAACTTCCCCACGAGCAGTACTTC.

The gene calls are TRBV6-4 and TRBJ2-1; TRBD1 matches at 8 bases. The germline gives CDR1 MRHNA, CDR2 SNTAGT. Germline trimming cut 4 bases from V and 6 bases from J; bases unmatched to any gene: 8. The CDR3 runs 15 residues. The CDR3 is CASSVDTGGRNEQFF. The CDR3, as DNA: TGTGCCAGCAGTGTGGATACAGGGGGTCGCAATGAGCAGTTCTTC.

This chain connects TRBV6-1 to TRBJ1-6; 10 bases map to TRBD1. Germline CDR1 reads MNHNS; CDR2 reads SASEGT. The CDR3 covers 15 residues. V lost 2 bases, J lost 10 bases, and 5 bases stayed unmatched. CDR3 region: CASSELDRGISPLHF. In DNA, the CDR3 is TGTGCCAGCAGTGAACTGGACAGGGGGATATCACCCCTCCACTTT.

This clone has just one count. This rearrangement joins TRBV28 to TRBJ1-6; 7 nucleotides line up with TRBD1. The germline V gene encodes CDR1 MDHEN and CDR2 SYDVKM. The CDR3 spans 15 residues. The V and J ends lost 7 bases and 7 bases, in that order; junction bases with no gene match: 10. The CDR3 bases are TGTGCCAGCATTAAGGGGGGACAGACCAATTCACCCCTCCACTTT. This encodes CASIKGGQTNSPLHF.

This rearrangement joins TRBV15 to TRBJ2-7; the match to TRBD1 covers 8 bases. Germline-derived CDR1 and CDR2 are LNHNV and YYDKDF (reference sequence). The trim removed 1 base at V and 3 bases at J, leaving 2 bases unmatched. CDR3 length equals 14 residues. CDR3 protein: CATSRVGTGYEQYF. The CDR3 DNA follows: TGTGCCACCAGCAGAGTGGGGACAGGCTACGAGCAGTACTTC.

This clone came up once. The V gene is TRBV9, the J gene TRBJ1-3; 9 nucleotides agree with TRBD1. J was trimmed by 3 bases and V by 3 bases; bases with no gene match: 13. CDR3 size: 18 residues. The V gene's germline CDR1 is SGDLS and CDR2 YYNGEE. The CDR3 protein is CASSENPLTGGVGNTIYF. The CDR3 nucleotides are TGTGCCAGCAGCGAGAATCCCTTGACAGGGGGAGTTGGAAACACCATATATTTT. The full variable domain, with the rest looked up from reference TRBV9 and TRBJ1-3, is DSGVTQTPKHLITATGQRVTLRCSPRSGDLSVYWYQQSLDQGLQFLIQYYNGEERAKGNILERFSAQQFPDLHSELNLSSLELGDSALYFCASSENPLTGGVGNTIYFGEGSWLTVV.

The chain recombines TRBV19 with TRBJ2-1; TRBD2 aligns across 7 bases. Germline CDR1 reads LNHDA; CDR2 reads SQIVND (reference sequence). CDR3 length equals 13 residues. Germline trimming cut 5 bases from V and 8 bases from J; bases unmatched to any gene: 6. As DNA, the CDR3 is TGTGCCAGTAGTTTGGGAGGGCTGGATGAGCAGTTCTTC. Protein product: CASSLGGLDEQFF.

The chain uses TRBV30 and TRBJ1-4; D might be TRBD1 (6 bases). CDR1 and CDR2 from the germline V gene are GTSNPN and SVGIG (reference sequence). The CDR3 consists of 11 residues. Trimming took off 5 bases at V and 7 bases at J, with 8 bases between the two ends. The CDR3 sequence is CAWGRGEKLFF. In DNA form, the CDR3 reads TGTGCCTGGGGCAGGGGTGAAAAACTGTTTTTT.

The genes are TRBV2 and TRBJ1-1, with D unresolved. Trimming took off 8 bases at V and 10 bases at J, with 14 bases between the two ends. This CDR3 has 11 residues. Germline V gene lookup returns CDR1 SNHLY and CDR2 FYNNEI. The CDR3 protein is CASSYAERAFF. CDR3 DNA: TGTGCCAGCTCGTATGCGGAACGAGCTTTCTTT. The variable domain in full, with the rest retrieved from reference TRBV2 and TRBJ1-1, is EPEVTQTPSHQVTQMGQEVILRCVPISNHLYFYWYRQILGQKVEFLVSFYNNEISEKSEIFDDQFSVERPDGSNFTLKIRSTKLEDSAMYFCASSYAERAFFGQGTRLTVV.

The V and J genes are TRBV18 and TRBJ2-1, with 11 bases fitting TRBD1. J gave up 10 bases and V 6 bases, and 11 bases lay outside the gene matches. Germline V gives CDR1 KGHSH, CDR2 LQKENI. This CDR3 is 15 amino acids long. CDR3 coding DNA: TGTGCCAGCTCTTTTCCGGGACAGGGGGAATTGGAGCAGTTCTTC. Translation: CASSFPGQGELEQFF. Full variable domain (outside the CDR3, taken from reference TRBV18 and TRBJ2-1): NAGVMQNPRHLVRRRGQEARLRCSPMKGHSHVYWYRQLPEEGLKFMVYLQKENIIDESGMPKERFSAEFPKEGPSILRIQQVVRGDSAAYFCASSFPGQGELEQFFGPGTRLTVL.

This clone appeared a few times. V usage is TRBV11-3 and J usage is TRBJ1-6; no definite D call. V lost 7 bases and J 7 bases, leaving 8 bases between the germline ends. Germline CDR1 and CDR2: SGHNT and YENEEA. The CDR3 has 12 residues. The CDR3 bases are TGTGCCAGCAAGAGAGAGAATTCACCCCTCCACTTT. Encoded protein: CASKRENSPLHF.

V and J are TRBV30 and TRBJ1-1; 11 bases fit TRBD1. With V trimmed by 1 base and J by 11 bases, 3 bases remained unmatched. The CDR3 is 12 residues long. In germline, CDR1 is GTSNPN, CDR2 SVGIG (reference sequence). As DNA, the CDR3 is TGTGCCTGGAGTGGGACAGGGGGCCTTGCTTTCTTT. It codes for CAWSGTGGLAFF.

The chain carries TRBV6-4 and TRBJ2-2; TRBD2 matches at 11 bases. V was clipped by 6 bases and J by 3 bases; unmatched bases: 0. The CDR3 totals 14 residues. The V gene's germline CDR1 is MRHNA and CDR2 SNTAGT. The CDR3 is CASRLAGDTGELFF. CDR3 sequence (DNA): TGTGCCAGCAGACTAGCGGGAGACACCGGGGAGCTGTTTTTT.

This chain links TRBV2 with TRBJ1-3; TRBD1 might be the D (5 bases). V was clipped by 8 bases and J by 0 bases, with 14 bases between them. The CDR3 contains 15 residues. The germline V gene has CDR1 SNHLY and CDR2 FYNNEI. The CDR3 bases are TGTGCCAGCCGGGGACTCAGTCGCTCTGGAAACACCATATATTTT. Translated, it gives CASRGLSRSGNTIYF. Full variable domain (missing parts from reference TRBV2 and TRBJ1-3): EPEVTQTPSHQVTQMGQEVILRCVPISNHLYFYWYRQILGQKVEFLVSFYNNEISEKSEIFDDQFSVERPDGSNFTLKIRSTKLEDSAMYFCASRGLSRSGNTIYFGEGSWLTVV.

The V call is TRBV11-2, the J call TRBJ2-4; TRBD1 matches 7 bases. V shed 4 bases and J 7 bases; nucleotides not matched to a gene: 16. Germline-derived CDR1 and CDR2 are SGHAT and FQNNGV. The CDR3 has 17 residues. CDR3 in amino acids: CASSSTLQLTGWNIQYF. CDR3 in DNA: TGTGCCAGCAGCTCAACCCTGCAATTGACAGGGTGGAACATTCAGTACTTC.

The chain employs TRBV28 and TRBJ1-4; the D gene is possibly TRBD1 (6 bases). V was pared by 6 bases and J by 3 bases, with 14 bases between. Germline V gene sequence: CDR1 MDHEN, CDR2 SYDVKM. This CDR3 is built from 15 residues. The CDR3, as DNA: TGTGCCAGCAGGTCCCAGGGGTCCTCTAATGAAAAACTGTTTTTT. Translating gives CASRSQGSSNEKLFF.